This T cell receptor beta chain is from a study of blood T cell repertoires in COVID-19. Study-level information: Material from acute and convalescent COVID-19 was sourced from the United States, Italy and Spain. From T cells, B-cell-depleted T cells, or PBMCs came the material, which was cDNA or gDNA.

The CDR3 extends over 14 amino acids. Deletions cut 0 bases from V and 3 bases from J, with 10 bases between. The V gene's germline CDR1 is SGHRS and CDR2 YFSETQ. Study processing details: Reference gene primer amplification gave nucleated cell count estimates. Repertoires were generated with immunoSEQ multiplex PCR, while TCRdb's copy carries only in-frame clones and drops some. Clone size and the V and J calls come from that table; the DNA yielded D and trimming. The sample lists more than 90,000 clones; 72% were seen once. The chain combines TRBV5-1 with TRBJ2-7; maybe TRBD1 (5 bases). Sequenced input: peripheral blood. This clonotype was sampled from a woman aged 60-70 years in a cohort sampled during active or convalescent COVID-19. CDR3 DNA sequence: TGCGCCAGCAGCTTGGGCGGACAACTCTACGAGCAGTACTTC. Translated, it gives CASSLGGQLYEQYF.